This is a list of T cell receptor beta chains from one sample in a study of graft-versus-host responses after intestinal transplantation. Antigens for these TCRs are unknown. Profiling relied on immunoSEQ multiplex PCR, and the TCRdb table lists in-frame clones only, not all of them. The data hold about 97,000 clones, with 91% observed a single time. Sequencing was performed on unstimulated CD4+ T cells sorted from spleen or lymph node cells, taken before transplant. The receptors derive from a human donor who was the organ donor for an intestinal transplant. Both conserved end residues are part of each CDR3. The order of the fields is J gene, D gene, V gene, clone size, CDR3 protein, CDR3 DNA. D genes are given only for firm matches. Clone size is stated in some rows and not others, as once, few, many or a class when expanded.

TRBJ2-3	TRBD2	TRBV10-3	NA	CAITVTGGPTQYF	TGTGCCATCACTGTAACGGGGGGTCCGACGCAGTATTTT
TRBJ2-7	TRBD1	TRBV4-2	NA	CASSQGTASSYEQYF	TGTGCCAGCAGCCAGGGGACAGCTAGCTCCTACGAGCAGTACTTC
TRBJ2-7	TRBD2	TRBV4-2	once	CASSPGGGLAGVYEQYF	TGTGCCAGCAGCCCCGGGGGGGGACTAGCGGGGGTGTACGAGCAGTACTTC
TRBJ1-6	NA	TRBV7-2	NA	CASSLQGYNSPLHF	TGTGCCAGCAGCTTACAGGGTTATAATTCACCCCTCCACTTT
TRBJ2-7	NA	TRBV7-2	NA	CASSPRPGGADYEQYF	TGTGCCAGCAGCCCACGACCTGGGGGGGCGGATTACGAGCAGTACTTC
TRBJ1-3	NA	TRBV4-2	NA	CASSQEIRFRGGNTIYF	TGTGCCAGCAGCCAAGAGATCCGGTTTAGAGGGGGAAACACCATATATTTT
TRBJ2-5	TRBD1	TRBV2	NA	CASSYTGAVQETQYF	TGTGCCAGCAGTTACACAGGGGCCGTTCAAGAGACCCAGTACTTC
TRBJ2-2	NA	TRBV7-3	NA	CASSLSGFSTGELFF	TGTGCCAGCAGCTTATCGGGGTTTTCTACCGGGGAGCTGTTTTTT
TRBJ1-1	NA	TRBV19	once	CASSIQGGGATEAFF	TGTGCCAGTAGTATACAGGGAGGGGGTGCCACTGAAGCTTTCTTT
TRBJ1-2	NA	TRBV10-1	few	CPPRGDYGYTF	TGCCCGCCCCGGGGGGACTATGGCTACACCTTC
TRBJ1-1	NA	TRBV6-6	NA	CASSYPRGVSTEAFF	TGTGCCAGCAGTTACCCCCGGGGGGTCAGCACTGAAGCTTTCTTT
TRBJ2-2	TRBD2	TRBV7-2	NA	CASSLSGTANTGELFF	TGTGCCAGCAGCTTAAGCGGGACCGCGAACACCGGGGAGCTGTTTTTT
TRBJ2-2	NA	TRBV5-1	NA	CASSPERGGIMAGELFF	TGCGCCAGCAGCCCGGAACGTGGGGGGATCATGGCCGGGGAGCTGTTTTTT
TRBJ1-5	NA	TRBV6-1	NA	CASSDSTVYSNQPQHF	TGTGCCAGCAGTGATAGTACCGTGTATAGCAATCAGCCCCAGCATTTT
TRBJ1-1	NA	TRBV15	NA	CATSRDRSAEAFF	TGTGCCACCAGCAGAGATCGGAGCGCTGAAGCTTTCTTT
TRBJ2-2	NA	TRBV7-9	NA	CASSLNRGTGELFF	TGTGCCAGCAGCTTAAACAGAGGGACCGGGGAGCTGTTTTTT
TRBJ2-7	TRBD1	TRBV5-1	NA	CASSATGTGVYEQYF	TGCGCCAGCAGCGCCACCGGGACAGGGGTATACGAGCAGTACTTC
TRBJ2-1	TRBD2	TRBV7-2	NA	CASSQRGGGSGNEQFF	TGTGCCAGCAGCCAACGCGGGGGGGGGTCTGGGAATGAGCAGTTCTTC
TRBJ1-1	NA	TRBV7-3	NA	CASSLFAGGVGSNTEAFF	TGTGCCAGCAGCTTATTTGCCGGGGGGGTGGGATCCAACACTGAAGCTTTCTTT
TRBJ1-2	NA	TRBV28	NA	CASSLGSVEFYGYTF	TGTGCCAGCAGTTTAGGCTCCGTCGAATTCTATGGCTACACCTTC
TRBJ2-1	NA	TRBV28	NA	CASTFSGNEQFF	TGTGCCAGCACTTTCTCGGGGAATGAGCAGTTCTTC
TRBJ1-1	NA	TRBV19	NA	CASSIGGAGGAFF	TGTGCCAGTAGTATCGGGGGAGCAGGAGGAGCTTTCTTT
TRBJ1-1	NA	TRBV7-2	NA	CASSLVGGGFTEAFF	TGTGCCAGCAGCTTGGTCGGCGGAGGTTTTACTGAAGCTTTCTTT
TRBJ1-4	NA	TRBV18	NA	CASSPDRSTNEKLFF	TGTGCCAGCTCACCTGACAGGTCAACTAATGAAAAACTGTTTTTT
TRBJ2-3	NA	TRBV5-1	once	CASSFRRGKSGPTDTQYF	TGCGCCAGCAGCTTCCGTCGGGGTAAAAGCGGACCCACAGATACGCAGTATTTT